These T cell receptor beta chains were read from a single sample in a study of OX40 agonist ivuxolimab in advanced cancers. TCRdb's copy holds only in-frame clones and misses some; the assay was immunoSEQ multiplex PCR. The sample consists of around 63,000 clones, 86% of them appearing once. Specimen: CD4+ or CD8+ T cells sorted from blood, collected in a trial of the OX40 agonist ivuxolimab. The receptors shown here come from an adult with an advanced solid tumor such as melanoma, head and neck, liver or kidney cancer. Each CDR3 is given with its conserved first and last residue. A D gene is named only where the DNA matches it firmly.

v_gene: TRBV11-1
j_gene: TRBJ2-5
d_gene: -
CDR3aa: CASSWGTQETQYF
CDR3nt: TGTGCCAGCAGTTGGGGGACCCAAGAGACCCAGTACTTC

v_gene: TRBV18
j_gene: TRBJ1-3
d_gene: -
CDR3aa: CASSPMMASGGNTIYF
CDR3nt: TGTGCCAGCTCACCAATGATGGCTTCGGGTGGAAACACCATATATTTT

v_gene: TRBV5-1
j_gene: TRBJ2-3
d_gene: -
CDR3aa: CASSLAGEITDTQYF
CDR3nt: TGCGCCAGCAGCTTGGCCGGGGAGATAACAGATACGCAGTATTTT

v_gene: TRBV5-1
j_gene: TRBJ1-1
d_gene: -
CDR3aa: CASSWRGGGGNTEAFF
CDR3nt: TGCGCCAGCAGCTGGAGAGGTGGAGGCGGGAACACTGAAGCTTTCTTT

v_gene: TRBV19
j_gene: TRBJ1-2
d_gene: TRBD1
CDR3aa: CASSPPGGAGYGYTF
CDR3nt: TGTGCCAGTAGTCCACCAGGGGGCGCCGGCTATGGCTACACCTTC

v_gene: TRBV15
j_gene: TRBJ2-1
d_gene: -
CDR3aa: CATSRSGTYNEQFF
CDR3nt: TGTGCCACCAGCAGGTCAGGGACCTACAATGAGCAGTTCTTC

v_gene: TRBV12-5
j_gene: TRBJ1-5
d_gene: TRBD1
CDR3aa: CASGPGQSNQPQHF
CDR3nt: TGTGCTAGTGGTCCGGGACAGTCAAATCAGCCCCAGCATTTT

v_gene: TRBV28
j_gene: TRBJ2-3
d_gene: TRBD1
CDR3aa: CASRDRPTDTQYF
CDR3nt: TGTGCCAGCCGGGACAGGCCGACAGATACGCAGTATTTT

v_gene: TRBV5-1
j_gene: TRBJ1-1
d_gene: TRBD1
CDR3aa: CASSSGQGGNTEAFF
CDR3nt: TGCGCCAGCAGCTCTGGACAGGGTGGTAACACTGAAGCTTTCTTT

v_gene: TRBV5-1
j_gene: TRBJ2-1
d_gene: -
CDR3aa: CASSSSGPTYNEQFF
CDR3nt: TGCGCCAGCAGTTCCTCGGGGCCCACCTACAATGAGCAGTTCTTC

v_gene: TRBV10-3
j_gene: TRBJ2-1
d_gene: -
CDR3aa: CAISQGSDEQFF
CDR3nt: TGTGCCATCAGCCAAGGATCTGATGAGCAGTTCTTC

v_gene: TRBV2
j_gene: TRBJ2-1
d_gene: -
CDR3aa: CATMPQPRQNEQFF
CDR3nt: TGTGCCACCATGCCGCAGCCCCGGCAGAATGAGCAGTTCTTC

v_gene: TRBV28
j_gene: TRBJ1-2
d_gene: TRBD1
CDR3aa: CASHQGAYGYTF
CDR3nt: TGTGCCAGCCATCAGGGGGCCTATGGCTACACCTTC

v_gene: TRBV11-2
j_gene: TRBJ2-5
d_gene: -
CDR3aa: CASSLGREETQYF
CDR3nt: TGTGCCAGCAGCTTAGGCAGGGAAGAGACCCAGTACTTC

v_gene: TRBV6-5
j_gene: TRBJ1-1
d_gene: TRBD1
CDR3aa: CASSQGAGMNTEAFF
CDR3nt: TGTGCCAGCAGTCAGGGGGCAGGGATGAACACTGAAGCTTTCTTT

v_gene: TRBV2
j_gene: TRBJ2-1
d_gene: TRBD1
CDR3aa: CASRGTGTKQFF
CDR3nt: TGTGCCAGCAGAGGGACAGGTACTAAGCAGTTCTTC

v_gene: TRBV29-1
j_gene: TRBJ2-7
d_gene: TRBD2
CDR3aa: CSVAATSGQYF
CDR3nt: TGCAGCGTTGCCGCGACTAGCGGCCAATACTTC

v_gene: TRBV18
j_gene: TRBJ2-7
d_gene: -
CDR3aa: CASGASRDEQYF
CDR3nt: TGTGCCTCGGGCGCGTCACGAGACGAGCAGTACTTC

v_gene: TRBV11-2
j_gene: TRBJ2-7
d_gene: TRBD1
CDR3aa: CASSLGRGPSYEQYF
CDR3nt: TGTGCCAGCAGCTTAGGCAGGGGGCCATCCTACGAGCAGTACTTC

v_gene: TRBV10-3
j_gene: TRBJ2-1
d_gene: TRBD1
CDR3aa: CASKPRDREDEQFF
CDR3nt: TGTGCCTCCAAACCCCGGGACAGGGAGGATGAGCAGTTCTTC

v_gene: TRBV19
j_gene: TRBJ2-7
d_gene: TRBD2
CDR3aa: CASTGWQPGTSRHEQYF
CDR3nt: TGTGCCAGTACCGGGTGGCAGCCCGGGACTAGTCGACACGAGCAGTACTTC